Shown below are 30 T cell receptor beta chains from a single sample sequenced in a study of OX40 agonist ivuxolimab in advanced cancers. The table came from immunoSEQ multiplex PCR; TCRdb's copy has only in-frame clones and leaves some out. Of roughly 110,000 clones listed, 91% were seen once; the top ten hold approximately 1.1%. This material consisted of CD4+ or CD8+ T cells sorted from blood, taken in a trial of the OX40 agonist ivuxolimab. These receptors were collected from an adult with an advanced solid tumor such as melanoma, head and neck, liver or kidney cancer.

The chain carries TRBV4-1 and TRBJ1-5; D ambiguous. CDR1 MGHRA and CDR2 YSYEKL come from the germline V gene. V shed 1 base and J shed 2 bases, with 12 bases lying between them. This CDR3 is built from 16 residues. CDR3 nucleotides: TGCGCCAGCAGCCAAGTGGGGTATGGTGGCAATCAGCCCCAGCATTTT. This sequence encodes CASSQVGYGGNQPQHF.

The chain recombines TRBV28 with TRBJ2-7; D tentatively fits TRBD1 or TRBD2 (5 bases each). There are 15 residues in the CDR3. Trimming took 7 bases from V and 0 from J, leaving 16 bases between them. Germline CDR1 is MDHEN and CDR2 is SYDVKM. CDR3 nucleotide sequence: TGTGCCAGCACCCCCCCGGGGCGGAGCTCCTACGAGCAGTACTTC. Translated, it gives CASTPPGRSSYEQYF.

The V and J genes are TRBV19 and TRBJ2-5; 7 bases fit TRBD1. The V and J ends lost 3 bases and 6 bases, in that order; junction bases with no gene match: 13. The CDR3 runs 16 residues. Germline V gene data show CDR1 as LNHDA and CDR2 as SQIVND (reference sequence). The CDR3 spells CASSMGGQASGKTQYF. CDR3 nucleotides: TGTGCCAGTAGTATGGGCGGACAGGCCTCTGGGAAGACCCAGTACTTC.

This clone was counted a few times. The chain is built from TRBV27 and TRBJ1-1; D might be TRBD1 (6 bases). The V and J ends lost 6 bases and 6 bases respectively, with 20 bases between them. The CDR3 has 15 amino acids. In germline, CDR1 is MNHEY, CDR2 SMNVEV (reference sequence). The CDR3 spells CASRTRGPPGAEAFF. In DNA, the CDR3 is TGTGCCAGCAGAACGCGGGGGCCTCCCGGCGCTGAAGCTTTCTTT.

The CDR3 DNA reads TGTGCCAGCAGCTTAGTTGGACAGGGGGCTCACTCACCCCTCCACTTT. Translated: CASSLVGQGAHSPLHF. This chain uses TRBV11-3 with TRBJ1-6; 11 bases map to TRBD1. Trimming removed 1 base from V and 10 bases from J; junction bases left unmatched: 6. The CDR3 runs 16 residues. The germline CDR1 and CDR2 sequences are SGHNT and YENEEA. Full variable domain (outside the CDR3, taken from reference TRBV11-3 and TRBJ1-6): EAGVVQSPRYKIIEKKQPVAFWCNPISGHNTLYWYLQNLGQGPELLIRYENEEAVDDSQLPKDRFSAERLKGVDSTLKIQPAELGDSAVYLCASSLVGQGAHSPLHFGNGTRLTVT.

Points on this clone: The same CDR3 is also encoded by other DNA sequences in this sample. This sequence joins TRBV19 and TRBJ1-2, with 9 nucleotides matching TRBD1. The germline V gene has CDR1 LNHDA and CDR2 SQIVND (reference sequence). V lost 1 base and J lost 7; bases outside the gene matches: 1. The CDR3 contains 13 residues. The CDR3 DNA reads TGTGCCAGTAGTATAGGACAGGGGGGTGGCTACACCTTC. It is translated as CASSIGQGGGYTF.

The V gene is TRBV5-1, the J gene TRBJ2-1, with 7 bases matching TRBD1. The CDR3 totals 13 residues. Trimming took 5 bases from V and 8 from J; bases not matched to a gene: 7. Germline assignment: CDR1 SGHRS and CDR2 YFSETQ. CDR3 amino acids: CASRIGGEDEQFF. CDR3 nucleotide sequence: TGCGCCAGCAGGATAGGGGGCGAAGATGAGCAGTTCTTC.

This chain connects TRBV7-3 to TRBJ2-1; 9 positions match TRBD2. Trimming at V came to 0 bases and at J to 2 bases, leaving 11 bases not matched to a gene. Germline V gene lookup returns CDR1 SGHTA and CDR2 FQGTGA. CDR3 length: 19 amino acids. The CDR3 coding sequence is TGTGCCAGCAGCTTAACGGGTGGGTTAGCGGGAGTCACCTACAATGAGCAGTTCTTC. Encoded protein: CASSLTGGLAGVTYNEQFF.

CDR3 nucleotide sequence: TGCGCCAGCAGCTTGGAACACTCCTACAATGAGCAGTTCTTC. Residues: CASSLEHSYNEQFF. The chain couples TRBV5-1 to TRBJ2-1; D gene ambiguous. The CDR3 has 14 amino acids. V lost 0 bases and J lost 0, with 4 bases in between. CDR1 and CDR2 from the germline V gene are SGHRS and YFSETQ.

V and J are TRBV12-5 and TRBJ1-3, with D possibly TRBD1 on 6 matching bases. This CDR3 region has 14 residues. Germline CDR1 LGHNT, CDR2 FRNRAP. The V end lost 6 bases, the J end lost 4 bases, and 13 bases lay between the germline ends. This CDR3 is CASGLRGSGNTIYF. In DNA form, the CDR3 reads TGTGCTAGTGGCCTCAGGGGATCCGGAAACACCATATATTTT.

The rearrangement joins TRBV11-3 to TRBJ2-7, with D perhaps TRBD2 (6 bases). Germline V CDR1 and CDR2: SGHNT, YENEEA. Trimming took off 5 bases at V and 3 bases at J, with 11 bases between the two ends. This CDR3 has 13 residues. CDR3 loop: CASSKGDFYEQYF. CDR3 DNA: TGTGCCAGCAGCAAAGGGGACTTCTACGAGCAGTACTTC.

This chain connects TRBV27 to TRBJ2-1, with a possible D match to TRBD2 (6 bases). Looked up from germline, CDR1 is MNHEY and CDR2 is SMNVEV (reference sequence). This CDR3 is 13 amino acids long. V was clipped by 3 bases and J by 9 bases, with 12 bases between them. In DNA form, the CDR3 reads TGTGCCAGCAGTTTTTCCGGGAGCGGTGAGCAGTTCTTC. It translates to CASSFSGSGEQFF.

The genes are TRBV7-6 and TRBJ1-1; D not resolved. V dropped 5 bases and J dropped 3 bases, with 10 bases sitting between them. The CDR3 consists of 13 residues. Looked up from germline, CDR1 is SGHVS and CDR2 is FNYEAQ. The CDR3 loop reads CASSPWEYTEAFF. CDR3 coding DNA: TGTGCCAGCAGCCCATGGGAGTACACTGAAGCTTTCTTT.

V usage is TRBV7-6 and J usage is TRBJ2-7; D gene unclear. Trimming left V 5 bases short and J 2 bases short, with 10 bases between. The germline gives CDR1 SGHVS, CDR2 FNYEAQ. This CDR3 has 13 amino acids. CDR3 in amino acids: CASSEDTAYEQYF. In DNA form, the CDR3 reads TGTGCCAGCAGCGAAGACACGGCCTACGAGCAGTACTTC.

This rearrangement joins TRBV15 to TRBJ2-1; 7 bases are shared with TRBD2. V shed 1 base and J 6 bases; nucleotides not matched to a gene: 3. CDR3 length equals 14 residues. The germline V gene has CDR1 LNHNV and CDR2 YYDKDF (reference sequence). The CDR3 region is CATSRGPGGNEQFF. CDR3 nucleotide sequence: TGTGCCACCAGCAGAGGTCCGGGGGGCAATGAGCAGTTCTTC.

V is TRBV7-9 and J is TRBJ1-2, with unresolved D. This CDR3 has 12 residues. Trimming stripped 1 base from V and 8 bases from J, with 8 bases between. The germline gives CDR1 SEHNR, CDR2 FQNEAQ (reference sequence). CDR3 sequence reads: CASSLGERGYTF. The CDR3 nucleotides are TGTGCCAGCAGCTTAGGGGAACGAGGCTACACCTTC.

The chain employs TRBV5-1 and TRBJ2-1; D ambiguous. V lost 4 bases and J lost 7, with 9 bases in between. Germline values: CDR1 SGHRS, CDR2 YFSETQ. The CDR3 runs 12 residues. The chain's CDR3 is CASSIHYNEQFF. The CDR3, as DNA: TGCGCCAGCAGCATACACTATAATGAGCAGTTCTTC.

This rearrangement joins TRBV30 to TRBJ2-5; D is tentatively TRBD1 or TRBD2 (6 bases each). The CDR3 runs 13 residues. The V and J ends lost 5 bases and 2 bases respectively, with 12 bases between them. Germline V gene sequence: CDR1 GTSNPN, CDR2 SVGIG (reference sequence). In DNA form, the CDR3 reads TGTGCCTGGGGAGGGGGAGGACAAGAGACCCAGTACTTC. It translates to CAWGGGGQETQYF.

The chain combines TRBV5-4 with TRBJ2-5; 13 bases match TRBD2. Germline CDR1 SGHNT, CDR2 YYREEE (reference sequence). The V segment lost 4 bases and the J segment 5 bases; nucleotides outside the gene matches: 8. The CDR3 runs 16 residues. The CDR3 region has the DNA TGTGCCAGCAGCCCCCGGACTAGCGGGAGTTTTGAGACCCAGTACTTC. Protein sequence: CASSPRTSGSFETQYF.

Comments on this clone: The same CDR3 also results from other DNA sequences found in this sample. The CDR3 DNA sequence: TGTGCCAGCAGCGTAGCTCAGGACAGGGAACTTGGGGCCAACGTCCTGACTTTC. Protein: CASSVAQDRELGANVLTF. The chain has TRBV9 and TRBJ2-6; TRBD1 matches 8 bases. CDR1 and CDR2 from the germline V gene are SGDLS and YYNGEE. This CDR3 contains 18 residues. The ends lost 0 bases at V and 3 bases at J; junction bases unmatched: 8.

The chain has TRBV7-6 and TRBJ1-3; 8 bases map to TRBD1. The CDR3 has 15 residues. Germline V CDR1 and CDR2: SGHVS, FNYEAQ. Losses at the gene ends were 5 bases for V and 4 bases for J; bases not matched to a gene: 7. The CDR3 sequence: CASSLTGTGGNTIYF. CDR3 bases: TGTGCCAGCAGCCTAACCGGGACAGGCGGAAACACCATATATTTT.

The chain employs TRBV4-3 and TRBJ2-2, with D tentatively TRBD2 (6 bases). This CDR3 is 10 amino acids long. Looked up from germline, CDR1 is LGHNA and CDR2 is YSLEER. Deletions cut 8 bases from V and 11 bases from J, with 9 bases between. CDR3 sequence: CASGDLELFF. The DNA for the CDR3 is TGCGCCAGCGGGGACTTAGAGCTGTTTTTT.

The chain employs TRBV6-5 and TRBJ1-5, with D tentatively TRBD1 (6 bases). Per the germline V gene, CDR1 is MNHEY and CDR2 is SVGAGI. The CDR3 length is 13 residues. Trimming removed 5 bases from V and 5 bases from J, with 10 bases in between. Here the CDR3 reads CASSLTGHQPQHF. CDR3 nucleotides: TGTGCCAGCAGTCTGACAGGTCATCAGCCCCAGCATTTT.

A single count supports this clone. The chain joins TRBV30 to TRBJ2-1, with a tentative D call TRBD2 (5 bases). V gave up 0 bases and J gave up 4 bases, with 10 bases separating them. The CDR3 has 14 amino acids. CDR1 and CDR2 (germline): GTSNPN, SVGIG (reference sequence). CDR3 sequence: CAWSVRGAYNEQFF. CDR3 DNA sequence: TGTGCCTGGAGTGTTCGGGGTGCTTACAATGAGCAGTTCTTC. Drawing the rest from reference TRBV30 and TRBJ2-1, the complete variable domain is SQTIHQWPATLVQPVGSPLSLECTVEGTSNPNLYWYRQAAGRGLQLLFYSVGIGQISSEVPQNLSASRPQDRQFILSSKKLLLSDSGFYLCAWSVRGAYNEQFFGPGTRLTVL.

Worth noting for this clone: The sample holds other DNA sequences that translate to the same CDR3. This chain joins TRBV6-5 and TRBJ1-1; D is unclear. Germline assignment: CDR1 MNHEY and CDR2 SVGAGI. Trimming removed 6 bases from V and 4 bases from J, with 12 bases in between. The CDR3 runs to 13 residues. CDR3: CASSPPGGTEAFF. Here the CDR3 DNA reads TGTGCCAGCAGCCCCCCAGGTGGCACTGAAGCTTTCTTT.

The V gene is TRBV4-1, the J gene TRBJ2-4; D might be TRBD2 (6 bases). There are 18 residues in the CDR3. The germline CDR1 and CDR2 sequences are MGHRA and YSYEKL. Trimming pared 1 base from V and 4 bases from J, leaving 20 bases between. The CDR3 reads CASSQGWAGGARKNIQYF. The CDR3 DNA reads TGCGCCAGCAGCCAAGGGTGGGCCGGCGGGGCCCGTAAAAACATTCAGTACTTC.

The chain is built from TRBV19 and TRBJ1-6; D remains unclear. The germline V gene has CDR1 LNHDA and CDR2 SQIVND (reference sequence). Trimming stripped 0 bases from V and 6 bases from J, with 9 bases between. CDR3 length equals 15 residues. The CDR3 loop reads CASSIEAQTNSPLHF. The CDR3 region has the DNA TGTGCCAGTAGTATAGAGGCTCAAACTAATTCACCCCTCCACTTT.

The chain carries TRBV28 and TRBJ2-5; 7 bases agree with TRBD1. The V and J ends lost 5 bases and 5 bases, in that order; junction bases with no gene match: 11. The CDR3 length is 15 residues. Germline loops: CDR1 MDHEN, CDR2 SYDVKM. CDR3 bases: TGTGCCAGCAGTCCACTCACAGGGGTAGGGGAGACCCAGTACTTC. Amino acids: CASSPLTGVGETQYF. Variable domain in full (rest from reference TRBV28 and TRBJ2-5): DVKVTQSSRYLVKRTGEKVFLECVQDMDHENMFWYRQDPGLGLRLIYFSYDVKMKEKGDIPEGYSVSREKKERFSLILESASTNQTSMYLCASSPLTGVGETQYFGPGTRLLVL.

J is TRBJ1-2 and V is TRBV6-5; 9 positions match TRBD1. After removal of 6 bases from V and 2 bases from J, the junction contained 7 bases not matched to a gene. The length of the CDR3 is 15 residues. CDR1 and CDR2 (germline): MNHEY, SVGAGI. CDR3 residues: CASRATGGKNYGYTF. CDR3 nucleotide sequence: TGTGCCAGCAGGGCCACAGGGGGCAAAAACTATGGCTACACCTTC.

The rearrangement uses TRBV5-4 and TRBJ1-6; D is uncertain. V lost 2 bases, J lost 0 bases, and 12 bases lay in between. The CDR3 has 17 residues. Germline CDR1 reads SGHNT; CDR2 reads YYREEE (reference sequence). The DNA for the CDR3 is TGTGCCAGCAGCTTCGGACTCCCGAGCTCCTATAATTCACCCCTCCACTTT. Residues: CASSFGLPSSYNSPLHF.